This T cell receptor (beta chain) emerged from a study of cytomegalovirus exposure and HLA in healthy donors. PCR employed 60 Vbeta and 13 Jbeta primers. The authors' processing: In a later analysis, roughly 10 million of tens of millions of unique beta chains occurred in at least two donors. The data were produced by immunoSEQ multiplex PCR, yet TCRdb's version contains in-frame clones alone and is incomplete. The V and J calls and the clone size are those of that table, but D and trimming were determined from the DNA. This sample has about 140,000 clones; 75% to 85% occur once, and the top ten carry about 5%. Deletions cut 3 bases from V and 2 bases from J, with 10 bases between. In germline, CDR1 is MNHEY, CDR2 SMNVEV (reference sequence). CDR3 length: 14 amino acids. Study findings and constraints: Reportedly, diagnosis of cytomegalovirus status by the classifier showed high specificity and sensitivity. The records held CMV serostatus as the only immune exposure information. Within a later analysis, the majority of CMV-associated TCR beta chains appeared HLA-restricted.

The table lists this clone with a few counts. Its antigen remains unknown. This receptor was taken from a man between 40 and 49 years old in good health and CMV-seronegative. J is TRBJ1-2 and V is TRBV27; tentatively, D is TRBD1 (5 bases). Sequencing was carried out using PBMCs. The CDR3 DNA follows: TGTGCCAGCAGTTTGGGACTGGGCAACTATGGCTACACCTTC. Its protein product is CASSLGLGNYGYTF.